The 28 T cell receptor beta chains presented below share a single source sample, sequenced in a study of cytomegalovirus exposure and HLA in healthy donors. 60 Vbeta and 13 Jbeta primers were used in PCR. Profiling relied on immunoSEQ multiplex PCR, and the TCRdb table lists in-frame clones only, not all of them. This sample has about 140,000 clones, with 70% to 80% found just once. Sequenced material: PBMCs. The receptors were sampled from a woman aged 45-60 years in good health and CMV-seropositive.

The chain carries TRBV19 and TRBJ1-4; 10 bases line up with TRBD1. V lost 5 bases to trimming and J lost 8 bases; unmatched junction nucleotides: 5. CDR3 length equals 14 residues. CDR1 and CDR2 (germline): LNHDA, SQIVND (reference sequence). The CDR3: CASSGRDRGEKLFF. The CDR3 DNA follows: TGTGCCAGTAGTGGCCGGGACAGGGGAGAAAAACTGTTTTTT.

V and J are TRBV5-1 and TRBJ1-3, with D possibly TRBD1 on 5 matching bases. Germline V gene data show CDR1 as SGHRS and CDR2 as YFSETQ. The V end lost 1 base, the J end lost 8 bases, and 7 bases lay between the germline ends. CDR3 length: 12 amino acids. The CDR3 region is CASSLRGDTIYF. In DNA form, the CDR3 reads TGCGCCAGCAGCTTGCGGGGGGACACCATATATTTT.

The CDR3 sequence is CASSATTFSYGYTF. As DNA, the CDR3 is TGTGCCAGCAGCGCAACAACATTCTCCTATGGCTACACCTTC. This chain joins TRBV9 and TRBJ1-2; D is unresolved. The CDR3 runs to 14 residues. Trimming took off 3 bases at V and 4 bases at J, with 13 bases between the two ends. Germline V gives CDR1 SGDLS, CDR2 YYNGEE.

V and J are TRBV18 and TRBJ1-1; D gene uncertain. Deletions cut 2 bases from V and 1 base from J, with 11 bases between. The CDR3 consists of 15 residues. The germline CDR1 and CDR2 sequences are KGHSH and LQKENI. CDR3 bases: TGTGCCAGCTCACCAACTAACCCTTCGAACACTGAAGCTTTCTTT. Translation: CASSPTNPSNTEAFF.

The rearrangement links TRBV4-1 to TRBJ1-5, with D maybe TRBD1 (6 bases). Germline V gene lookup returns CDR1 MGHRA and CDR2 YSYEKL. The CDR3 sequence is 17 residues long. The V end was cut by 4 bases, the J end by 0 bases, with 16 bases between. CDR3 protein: CASSRNIRQVSNQPQHF. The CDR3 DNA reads TGCGCCAGCAGCCGAAATATCCGACAGGTTAGCAATCAGCCCCAGCATTTT.

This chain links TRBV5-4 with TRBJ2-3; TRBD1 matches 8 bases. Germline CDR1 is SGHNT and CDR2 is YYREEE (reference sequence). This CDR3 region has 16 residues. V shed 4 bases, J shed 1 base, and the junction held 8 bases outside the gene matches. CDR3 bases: TGTGCCAGCAGCCCGTCCCAGGACAGGGGCACAGATACGCAGTATTTT. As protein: CASSPSQDRGTDTQYF.

The CDR3 bases are TGTGCCAGCAGCTTGTGGGCGACCTTGAACACTGAAGCTTTCTTT. Protein: CASSLWATLNTEAFF. The chain employs TRBV7-9 and TRBJ1-1; D uncertain. From germline, CDR1 is SEHNR and CDR2 FQNEAQ (reference sequence). The germline V and J ends were trimmed by 3 bases and 0 bases, with 11 bases remaining between them. The CDR3 sequence is 15 residues long.

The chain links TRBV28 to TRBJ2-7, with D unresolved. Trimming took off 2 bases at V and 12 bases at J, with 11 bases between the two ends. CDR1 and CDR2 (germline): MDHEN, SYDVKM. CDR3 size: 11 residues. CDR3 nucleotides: TGTGCCAGCAGTTTAGGGCAGCTGCGGTACTTC. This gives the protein CASSLGQLRYF.

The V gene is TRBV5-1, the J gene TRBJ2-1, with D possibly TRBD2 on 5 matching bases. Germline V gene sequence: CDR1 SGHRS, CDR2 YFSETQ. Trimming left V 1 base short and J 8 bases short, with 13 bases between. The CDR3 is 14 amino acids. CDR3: CASSLLPGKDEQFF. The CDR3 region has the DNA TGCGCCAGCAGCTTGCTTCCGGGAAAAGATGAGCAGTTCTTC. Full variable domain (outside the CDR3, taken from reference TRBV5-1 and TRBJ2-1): KAGVTQTPRYLIKTRGQQVTLSCSPISGHRSVSWYQQTPGQGLQFLFEYFSETQRNKGNFPGRFSGRQFSNSRSEMNVSTLELGDSALYLCASSLLPGKDEQFFGPGTRLTVL.

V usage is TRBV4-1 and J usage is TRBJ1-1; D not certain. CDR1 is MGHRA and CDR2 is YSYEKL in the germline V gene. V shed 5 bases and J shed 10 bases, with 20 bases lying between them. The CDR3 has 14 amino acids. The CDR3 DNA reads TGCGCCAGCAGCTTCCCCGGAGGACCGGGTGGAGCTTTCTTT. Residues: CASSFPGGPGGAFF.

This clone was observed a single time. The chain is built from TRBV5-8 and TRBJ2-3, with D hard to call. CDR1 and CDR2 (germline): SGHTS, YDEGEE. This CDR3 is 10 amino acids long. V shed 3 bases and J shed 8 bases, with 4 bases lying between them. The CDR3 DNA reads TGTGCCAGCAGCTCTTTTACGCAGTATTTT. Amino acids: CASSSFTQYF.

The CDR3 DNA reads as TGTGCCAGCAGCCCTGACATGAGCTCTGGGGCCAACGTCCTGACTTTC. It translates to CASSPDMSSGANVLTF. V gene TRBV7-2 combines with J gene TRBJ2-6; D gene uncertain. The CDR3 is 16 amino acids. Germline lookup yields CDR1 SGHTA and CDR2 FQGNSA. V dropped 5 bases and J dropped 0 bases, with 11 bases sitting between them.

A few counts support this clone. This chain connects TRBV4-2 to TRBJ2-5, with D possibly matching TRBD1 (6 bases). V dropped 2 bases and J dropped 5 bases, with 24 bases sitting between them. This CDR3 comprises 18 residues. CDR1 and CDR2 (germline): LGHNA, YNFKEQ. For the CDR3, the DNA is TGTGCCAGCAGCCAACCTACCTCGAGGGACACCTCTGGGGAGACCCAGTACTTC. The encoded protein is CASSQPTSRDTSGETQYF.

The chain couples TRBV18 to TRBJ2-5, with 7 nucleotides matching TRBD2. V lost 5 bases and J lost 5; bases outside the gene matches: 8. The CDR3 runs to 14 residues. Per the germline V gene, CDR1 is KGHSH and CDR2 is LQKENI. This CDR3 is CASSNGGSDETQYF. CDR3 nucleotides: TGTGCCAGCTCAAACGGGGGGTCCGATGAGACCCAGTACTTC.

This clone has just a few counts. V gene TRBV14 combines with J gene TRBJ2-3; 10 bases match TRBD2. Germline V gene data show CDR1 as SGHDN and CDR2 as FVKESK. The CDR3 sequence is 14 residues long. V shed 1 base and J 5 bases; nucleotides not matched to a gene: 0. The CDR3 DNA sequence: TGTGCCAGCAGCCAAGCTAGCGGGAGAGATACGCAGTATTTT. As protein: CASSQASGRDTQYF.

In DNA form, the CDR3 reads TGTGCCGTTCAAGGGGGCGCTTATGCTAATTCCTACAATGAGCAGTTCTTC. It encodes CAVQGGAYANSYNEQFF. V usage is TRBV2 and J usage is TRBJ2-1; 7 bases line up with TRBD1. This CDR3 spans 17 amino acids. Germline CDR1 SNHLY, CDR2 FYNNEI. Trimming removed 11 bases from V and 1 base from J; junction bases left unmatched: 17.

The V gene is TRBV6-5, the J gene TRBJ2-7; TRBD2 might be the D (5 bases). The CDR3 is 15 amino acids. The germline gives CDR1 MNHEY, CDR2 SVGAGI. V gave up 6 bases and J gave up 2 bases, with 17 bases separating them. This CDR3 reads CASSPAGEAAYEQYF. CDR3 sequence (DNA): TGTGCCAGCAGCCCCGCCGGGGAAGCGGCCTACGAGCAGTACTTC.

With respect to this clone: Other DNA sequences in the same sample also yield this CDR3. CDR3 amino acids: CASSPGQGYGYTF. CDR3 DNA: TGTGCCAGCAGCCCGGGACAGGGCTATGGCTACACCTTC. This chain uses TRBV7-3 with TRBJ1-2; TRBD1 aligns across 9 bases. This CDR3 spans 13 amino acids. The germline CDR1 and CDR2 sequences are SGHTA and FQGTGA. V shed 5 bases, J shed 4 bases, and the junction held 2 bases outside the gene matches.

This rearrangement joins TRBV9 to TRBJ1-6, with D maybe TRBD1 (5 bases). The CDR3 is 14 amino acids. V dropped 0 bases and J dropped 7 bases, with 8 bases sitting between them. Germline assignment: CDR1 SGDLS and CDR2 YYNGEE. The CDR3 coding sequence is TGTGCCAGCAGCGTAGGCCAGGGAAATTCACCCCTCCACTTT. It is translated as CASSVGQGNSPLHF.

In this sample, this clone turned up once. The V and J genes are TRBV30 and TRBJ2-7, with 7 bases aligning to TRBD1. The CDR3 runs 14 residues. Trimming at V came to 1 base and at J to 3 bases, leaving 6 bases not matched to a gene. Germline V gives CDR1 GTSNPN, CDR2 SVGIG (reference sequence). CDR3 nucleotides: TGTGCCTGGAGTGGGCAGGGGGTACTCTACGAGCAGTACTTC. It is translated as CAWSGQGVLYEQYF.

Written as DNA, the CDR3 is TGTGCCAGCAGCCTTAATAGCAATCAGCCCCAGCATTTT. Amino acids: CASSLNSNQPQHF. The chain has TRBV2 and TRBJ1-5; D is undetermined. V was trimmed by 6 bases and J by 0 bases, leaving 6 bases between them. The CDR3 is 13 residues long. Germline CDR1 is SNHLY and CDR2 is FYNNEI.

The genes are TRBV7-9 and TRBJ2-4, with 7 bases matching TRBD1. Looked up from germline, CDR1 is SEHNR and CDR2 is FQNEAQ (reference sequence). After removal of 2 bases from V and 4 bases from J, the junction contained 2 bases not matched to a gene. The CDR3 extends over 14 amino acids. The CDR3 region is CASSLPGQKNIQYF. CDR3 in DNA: TGTGCCAGCAGCTTACCGGGACAGAAAAACATTCAGTACTTC.

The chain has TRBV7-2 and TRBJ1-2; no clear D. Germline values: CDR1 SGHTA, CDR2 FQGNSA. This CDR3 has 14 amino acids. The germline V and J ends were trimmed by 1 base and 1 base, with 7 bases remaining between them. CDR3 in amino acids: CASSLDPRNYGYTF. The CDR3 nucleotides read TGTGCCAGCAGCTTAGATCCCCGTAACTATGGCTACACCTTC.

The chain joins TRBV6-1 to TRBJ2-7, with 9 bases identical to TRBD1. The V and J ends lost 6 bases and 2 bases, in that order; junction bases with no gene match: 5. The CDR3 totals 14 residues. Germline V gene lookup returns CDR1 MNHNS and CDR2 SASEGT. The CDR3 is CASRAGTGTYEQYF. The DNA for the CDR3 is TGTGCCAGCAGAGCCGGGACAGGGACCTACGAGCAGTACTTC.

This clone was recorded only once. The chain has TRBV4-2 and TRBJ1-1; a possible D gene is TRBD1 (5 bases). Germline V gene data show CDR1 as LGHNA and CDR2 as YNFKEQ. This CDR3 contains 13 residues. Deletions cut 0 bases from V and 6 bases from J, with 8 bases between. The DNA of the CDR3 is TGTGCCAGCAGCCAAGAGGACAATTCTGAAGCTTTCTTT. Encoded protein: CASSQEDNSEAFF.

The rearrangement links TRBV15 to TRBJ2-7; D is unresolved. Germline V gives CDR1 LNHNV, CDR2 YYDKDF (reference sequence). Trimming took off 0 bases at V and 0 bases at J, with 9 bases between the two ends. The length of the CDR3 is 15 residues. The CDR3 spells CATSRDVESSYEQYF. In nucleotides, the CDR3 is TGTGCCACCAGCAGAGATGTGGAGAGCTCCTACGAGCAGTACTTC.

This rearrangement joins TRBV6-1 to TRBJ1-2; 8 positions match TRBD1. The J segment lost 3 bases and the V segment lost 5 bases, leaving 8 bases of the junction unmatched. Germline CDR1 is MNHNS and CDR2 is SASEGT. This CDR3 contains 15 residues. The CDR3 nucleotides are TGTGCCAGCAGTAGTACAGGGGGTGCGTACTATGGCTACACCTTC. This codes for CASSSTGGAYYGYTF.

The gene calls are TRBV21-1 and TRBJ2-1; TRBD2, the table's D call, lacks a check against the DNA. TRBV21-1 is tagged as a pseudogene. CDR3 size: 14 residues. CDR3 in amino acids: CASSRSESFREQFF. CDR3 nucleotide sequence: TGTGCCAGCAGCAGGTCGGAGAGTTTTCGGGAGCAGTTCTTC.